This entry lists 7 T cell receptor beta chains sequenced from one sample in a study of OX40 agonist ivuxolimab in advanced cancers. TCRdb's copy holds only in-frame clones and misses some; the assay was immunoSEQ multiplex PCR. Among about 70,000 clones, roughly 92% were seen once, and the ten largest hold about 8.3%. This specimen was CD4+ or CD8+ T cells sorted from blood, taken in a trial of the OX40 agonist ivuxolimab. These receptors came from an adult with an advanced solid tumor such as melanoma, head and neck, liver or kidney cancer.

This rearrangement joins TRBV27 to TRBJ1-6; 7 bases are a match to TRBD1. V was pared by 0 bases and J by 7 bases, with 3 bases of the junction left unmatched. This CDR3 spans 15 amino acids. The germline V gene encodes CDR1 MNHEY and CDR2 SMNVEV (reference sequence). CDR3 in DNA: TGTGCCAGCAGTTTATCGCCCAGGGGGAATTCACCCCTCCACTTT. Its translation is CASSLSPRGNSPLHF.

This clone was seen only a few times. The chain uses TRBV4-1 and TRBJ1-2; tentative D call: TRBD1 (5 bases). CDR3 length: 12 amino acids. Germline V gene data show CDR1 as MGHRA and CDR2 as YSYEKL. The V end lost 4 bases, the J end lost 6 bases, and 9 bases lay between the germline ends. Written as DNA, the CDR3 is TGCGCCAGCAGCCCTGAGACAGATGGCTACACCTTC. This translates into CASSPETDGYTF.

The rearrangement links TRBV25-1 to TRBJ1-2; D gene uncertain. CDR1 and CDR2 from the germline V gene are MGHDK and SYGVNS. V was shortened by 6 bases and J by 6 bases, with 14 bases between the two germline ends. The CDR3 length is 13 residues. CDR3 loop: CASSLTDGNGYTF. Written as DNA, the CDR3 is TGTGCCAGCAGCCTAACAGACGGGAATGGCTACACCTTC.

The rearrangement uses TRBV7-7 and TRBJ2-5; unclear D gene. The germline V gene encodes CDR1 SSHAT and CDR2 FNYEAQ (reference sequence). Trimming removed 1 base from V and 0 bases from J, with 9 bases in between. CDR3 length: 15 amino acids. CDR3 protein: CASSLGAADQETQYF. The CDR3 DNA sequence: TGTGCCAGCAGCTTAGGCGCAGCCGACCAAGAGACCCAGTACTTC.

In nucleotides, the CDR3 is TGTGCCAGCAGCTACCGGACAAGCACTGAAGCTTTCTTT. Its protein is CASSYRTSTEAFF. The chain carries TRBV5-4 and TRBJ1-1, with D perhaps matching TRBD1 (5 bases). The CDR3 contains 13 residues. V was clipped by 3 bases and J by 4 bases, with 10 bases between them. The germline CDR1 and CDR2 sequences are SGHNT and YYREEE (reference sequence).

The chain combines TRBV12-5 with TRBJ1-1; TRBD1 is a possible D gene (5 bases). Trimming left V 2 bases short and J 4 bases short, with 8 bases between. This CDR3 comprises 13 residues. Germline V gives CDR1 LGHNT, CDR2 FRNRAP. CDR3 nucleotides: TGTGCTAGTGGTTTGTCGGGGGTCACTGAAGCTTTCTTT. Translation: CASGLSGVTEAFF.

V and J are TRBV9 and TRBJ1-2; TRBD1 matches 7 bases. Germline V CDR1 and CDR2: SGDLS, YYNGEE. J lost 7 bases, V lost 3 bases, and 12 bases had no gene match. The CDR3 length is 15 residues. In DNA, the CDR3 is TGTGCCAGCAGCGGCTCCTCGGCAGGGGGGCTTGGCTACACCTTC. Protein product: CASSGSSAGGLGYTF.